These 23 T cell receptor beta chains came from one sample sequenced in a study of cytomegalovirus exposure and HLA in healthy donors. 60 Vbeta and 13 Jbeta primers were used in PCR. Produced via immunoSEQ multiplex PCR; TCRdb's table is partial and in-frame only. This table holds approximately 77,000 clones, roughly 82% found once. Sequenced sample: PBMCs. The receptor source for this set is a male donor in good health and CMV-seropositive.

This clone was detected once. This chain uses TRBV7-9 with TRBJ2-3; 12 bases are a match to TRBD2. The CDR3 length is 17 residues. Germline assignment: CDR1 SEHNR and CDR2 FQNEAQ (reference sequence). V dropped 5 bases and J dropped 3; count of bases not matched to a gene: 9. DNA of the CDR3: TGTGCCAGCAGCACCCCTAGCGGGGGGGCCAGAACAGATACGCAGTATTTT. Protein sequence: CASSTPSGGARTDTQYF. Full variable domain (outside the CDR3, taken from reference TRBV7-9 and TRBJ2-3): DTGVSQNPRHKITKRGQNVTFRCDPISEHNRLYWYRQTLGQGPEFLTYFQNEAQLEKSRLLSDRFSAERPKGSFSTLEIQRTEQGDSAMYLCASSTPSGGARTDTQYFGPGTRLTVL.

The V gene is TRBV2, the J gene TRBJ2-7; D uncertain. The CDR3 covers 10 residues. The V end was cut by 7 bases, the J end by 3 bases, with 4 bases between. CDR1 is SNHLY and CDR2 is FYNNEI in the germline V gene. In nucleotides, the CDR3 is TGTGCCAGCATGAGCTACGAGCAGTACTTC. Its protein is CASMSYEQYF.

The V gene is TRBV5-6, the J gene TRBJ1-4; TRBD1 matches at 8 bases. V lost 0 bases to trimming and J lost 8 bases; unmatched junction nucleotides: 9. CDR1 is SGHDT and CDR2 is YYEEEE in the germline V gene. This CDR3 region has 16 residues. CDR3 coding DNA: TGTGCCAGCAGCTTGGGAATCGGACAGGGAGGCGAAAAACTGTTTTTT. Its protein is CASSLGIGQGGEKLFF.

The chain combines TRBV18 with TRBJ1-4, with D tentatively TRBD1 (5 bases). CDR3 length equals 15 residues. Germline CDR1 reads KGHSH; CDR2 reads LQKENI. Between the trimmed V and J ends, which lost 3 bases and 5 bases, there was a span of 13 bases. The CDR3 DNA reads TGTGCCAGCTCACCGAGCGGGGGACCCAATGAAAAACTGTTTTTT. Translating gives CASSPSGGPNEKLFF.

This clone was picked up one time. This chain uses TRBV7-6 with TRBJ2-7; a possible D gene is TRBD1 (5 bases). The germline CDR1 and CDR2 sequences are SGHVS and FNYEAQ. The CDR3 is 15 amino acids. V was shortened by 1 base and J by 0 bases, with 10 bases between the two germline ends. CDR3 sequence reads: CASSLDEDNSYEQYF. DNA for the CDR3: TGTGCCAGCAGCTTAGATGAGGACAACTCCTACGAGCAGTACTTC.

The CDR3: CASSEASWSSGSGELFF. The CDR3 nucleotides read TGTGCCAGCAGTGAAGCGTCATGGTCGTCCGGGAGCGGGGAGCTGTTTTTT. The chain links TRBV2 to TRBJ2-2, with D perhaps matching TRBD2 (6 bases). Germline V gene lookup returns CDR1 SNHLY and CDR2 FYNNEI. The CDR3 has 17 residues. Trimming took 0 bases from V and 7 from J, leaving 18 bases between them.

The DNA for the CDR3 is TGTGCCAGCAGTGACCCCCCTTCGGGGTACAATGAGCAGTTCTTC. Protein: CASSDPPSGYNEQFF. The chain carries TRBV2 and TRBJ2-1; weak D call: TRBD2 (5 bases). This CDR3 spans 15 amino acids. Per germline, CDR1 SNHLY and CDR2 FYNNEI. Trimming removed 3 bases at V and 4 bases at J, with 13 bases between.

The rearrangement links TRBV5-1 to TRBJ2-3; D is unclear. Trimming left V 3 bases short and J 0 bases short, with 5 bases between. The CDR3 length is 13 residues. Germline loops: CDR1 SGHRS, CDR2 YFSETQ. The CDR3 protein is CASSSTSTDTQYF. CDR3 nucleotides: TGCGCCAGCAGCTCTACGAGCACAGATACGCAGTATTTT.

This clone appeared a single time. The CDR3 reads CASSPGQGNTEAFF. The DNA of the CDR3 is TGCGCCAGCAGCCCGGGACAGGGTAACACTGAAGCTTTCTTT. The rearrangement joins TRBV5-1 to TRBJ1-1; 9 bases are a match to TRBD1. Germline lookup yields CDR1 SGHRS and CDR2 YFSETQ. V shed 4 bases, J shed 2 bases, and the junction held 3 bases outside the gene matches. The CDR3 is made up of 14 amino acids.

The chain joins TRBV5-1 to TRBJ1-4; 8 nucleotides agree with TRBD1. V shed 0 bases, J shed 7 bases, and the junction held 5 bases outside the gene matches. There are 15 residues in the CDR3. Germline V gene lookup returns CDR1 SGHRS and CDR2 YFSETQ. The CDR3: CASSLVAGGREKLFF. DNA for the CDR3: TGCGCCAGCAGCTTGGTGGCAGGGGGCCGTGAAAAACTGTTTTTT.

Only one count was recorded for this clone. Mismatch with germline at one junction end may stem from a read error. This chain joins TRBV7-2 and TRBJ2-7, with 8 bases that match TRBD1. In germline, CDR1 is SGHTA, CDR2 FQGNSA. The CDR3 runs to 13 residues. This CDR3 reads CASSPGQVAAMDF. The CDR3 nucleotides read TGTGCCAGCAGCCCGGGACAGGTGGCCGCGATGGACTTC.

V and J are TRBV4-3 and TRBJ1-4; D is uncertain. The CDR3 length is 15 residues. V gave up 0 bases and J gave up 8 bases, with 13 bases separating them. Germline V gives CDR1 LGHNA, CDR2 YSLEER. The CDR3 sequence is CASSQDYGLGEKLFF. In nucleotides, the CDR3 is TGCGCCAGCAGCCAAGATTATGGCCTCGGGGAAAAACTGTTTTTT.

This clone appeared a single time. The gene calls are TRBV19 and TRBJ2-3, with 14 bases matching TRBD2. After removal of 4 bases from V and 3 bases from J, the junction contained 15 bases not matched to a gene. CDR1 and CDR2 from the germline V gene are LNHDA and SQIVND (reference sequence). The CDR3 is 20 residues long. The CDR3 region has the DNA TGTGCCAGTAGTAGGGCACCCGGGACTAGCGGGAGTGGGAGGACAGATACGCAGTATTTT. Residues: CASSRAPGTSGSGRTDTQYF. The complete variable domain, with remaining parts taken from reference TRBV19 and TRBJ2-3, reads DGGITQSPKYLFRKEGQNVTLSCEQNLNHDAMYWYRQDPGQGLRLIYYSQIVNDFQKGDIAEGYSVSREKKESFPLTVTSAQKNPTAFYLCASSRAPGTSGSGRTDTQYFGPGTRLTVL.

The V call is TRBV4-1, the J call TRBJ2-3; 7 nucleotides agree with TRBD2. The germline gives CDR1 MGHRA, CDR2 YSYEKL. The V and J ends lost 1 base and 3 bases, in that order; junction bases with no gene match: 7. The CDR3 has 16 residues. CDR3 loop: CASSQAGRGGTDTQYF. The CDR3 DNA reads TGCGCCAGCAGCCAAGCGGGGAGGGGTGGGACAGATACGCAGTATTTT.

V usage is TRBV7-9 and J usage is TRBJ2-7; D might be TRBD2 (5 bases). The CDR3 consists of 13 residues. The germline CDR1 and CDR2 sequences are SEHNR and FQNEAQ (reference sequence). Trimming removed 6 bases from V and 0 bases from J, with 9 bases in between. CDR3 in amino acids: CASSPAGSYEQYF. CDR3 DNA: TGTGCCAGCAGTCCTGCGGGCTCCTACGAGCAGTACTTC.

The gene calls are TRBV7-6 and TRBJ2-5; TRBD1 matches at 7 bases. The CDR3 extends over 15 amino acids. The V segment lost 5 bases and the J segment 6 bases; nucleotides outside the gene matches: 12. The germline V gene has CDR1 SGHVS and CDR2 FNYEAQ. The CDR3 sequence: CASSTSPTGLQTQYF. CDR3 sequence (DNA): TGTGCCAGCAGCACAAGTCCGACAGGGCTACAGACCCAGTACTTC.

This chain connects TRBV11-2 to TRBJ2-7; weak D call: TRBD1 (5 bases). CDR1 and CDR2 (germline): SGHAT, FQNNGV. This CDR3 region has 13 residues. V was pared by 4 bases and J by 4 bases, with 11 bases between. CDR3 sequence: CASSSPRVYEQYF. CDR3 coding DNA: TGTGCCAGCAGCTCACCCAGGGTTTACGAGCAGTACTTC. The whole variable domain, remainder taken from reference TRBV11-2 and TRBJ2-7, is EAGVAQSPRYKIIEKRQSVAFWCNPISGHATLYWYQQILGQGPKLLIQFQNNGVVDDSQLPKDRFSAERLKGVDSTLKIQPAKLEDSAVYLCASSSPRVYEQYFGPGTRLTVT.

The V and J genes are TRBV6-6 and TRBJ2-3; D gene ambiguous. The germline gives CDR1 MNHNY, CDR2 SVGAGI (reference sequence). This CDR3 contains 11 residues. Trimming took 1 base from V and 7 from J, leaving 3 bases between them. The CDR3 bases are TGTGCCAGCAGTTACTTATATACGCAGTATTTT. Translated: CASSYLYTQYF.

The chain employs TRBV18 and TRBJ2-7; TRBD1 might be the D (6 bases). Trimming removed 3 bases from V and 6 bases from J, with 15 bases in between. CDR3 length equals 14 residues. Looked up from germline, CDR1 is KGHSH and CDR2 is LQKENI. Written as DNA, the CDR3 is TGTGCCAGCTCACCCCTGGGGACAAGCGGCGAGCAGTACTTC. Its translation: CASSPLGTSGEQYF.

This chain joins TRBV19 and TRBJ2-7; 10 bases fit TRBD1. The germline gives CDR1 LNHDA, CDR2 SQIVND (reference sequence). V was clipped by 10 bases and J by 0 bases; unmatched bases: 6. The CDR3 has 14 residues. The chain's CDR3 is CATKTGGSSYEQYF. The CDR3 DNA reads as TGTGCCACTAAGACAGGGGGCAGCTCCTACGAGCAGTACTTC. Based on the CDR3 plus reference TRBV19 and TRBJ2-7, the full variable domain is DGGITQSPKYLFRKEGQNVTLSCEQNLNHDAMYWYRQDPGQGLRLIYYSQIVNDFQKGDIAEGYSVSREKKESFPLTVTSAQKNPTAFYLCATKTGGSSYEQYFGPGTRLTVT.

This clone was found a few times. The chain carries TRBV18 and TRBJ1-5; D not certain. Per germline, CDR1 KGHSH and CDR2 LQKENI. V was cut by 3 bases and J by 4 bases, with 7 bases left in between. This CDR3 is built from 13 residues. CDR3 DNA: TGTGCCAGCTCACCGCACAGTAATCAGCCCCAGCATTTT. It codes for CASSPHSNQPQHF.

This chain links TRBV19 with TRBJ2-7, with D unresolved. Germline CDR1 is LNHDA and CDR2 is SQIVND (reference sequence). Deletions cut 1 base from V and 2 bases from J, with 3 bases between. The CDR3 contains 12 residues. The CDR3 sequence: CASSIGAYEQYF. CDR3 DNA sequence: TGTGCCAGTAGTATAGGAGCCTACGAGCAGTACTTC.

The chain is built from TRBV7-2 and TRBJ2-5, with 7 positions matching TRBD1. The CDR3 totals 15 residues. Germline trimming cut 5 bases from V and 1 base from J; bases unmatched to any gene: 7. CDR1 and CDR2 (germline): SGHTA, FQGNSA. In DNA, the CDR3 is TGTGCCAGCAGCACAGGGGCGACAGTCCAAGAGACCCAGTACTTC. Translating gives CASSTGATVQETQYF.